This is a list of T cell receptor beta chains from one sample in a study of blood T cell repertoires in COVID-19. TCRdb's table, derived via immunoSEQ multiplex PCR, lists solely in-frame clones and lacks some. The data show about 130,000 clones, with roughly four fifths seen just once and roughly 2.2% held by the top ten. Sequencing was performed on PBMCs or T cells enriched from blood (not recorded which). The receptor set was obtained from a middle-aged man with acute COVID-19. The CDR3 runs from the conserved cysteine through the conserved F or W. The D gene is left open where the match is weak. For some rows the clone size is stated as once, few or many, or as a class when expanded; others skip it.

j_gene: TRBJ2-7
abundance: -
d_gene: TRBD2
v_gene: TRBV25-1
CDR3nt: TGTGCCAGCAGTGGCGGGGGGCCCTCCGAGCAGTACTTC
CDR3aa: CASSGGGPSEQYF

j_gene: TRBJ2-7
abundance: -
d_gene: TRBD1
v_gene: TRBV27
CDR3nt: TGTGCCAGCAGTTACCGCCGGGACAGCTACGAGCAGTACTTC
CDR3aa: CASSYRRDSYEQYF

j_gene: TRBJ2-5
abundance: -
d_gene: TRBD2
v_gene: TRBV18
CDR3nt: TGTGCCAGCTCACCGGGACTAGACCAAGAGACCCAGTACTTC
CDR3aa: CASSPGLDQETQYF

j_gene: TRBJ1-4
abundance: -
d_gene: -
v_gene: TRBV5-1
CDR3nt: TGCGCCAGCAGCTTATTAGGACAGCCTAATGAAAAACTGTTTTTT
CDR3aa: CASSLLGQPNEKLFF

j_gene: TRBJ2-1
abundance: -
d_gene: TRBD2
v_gene: TRBV13
CDR3nt: TGTGCCAGCAGCAAACTAGCGGGAGGGCCCAATGAGCAGTTCTTC
CDR3aa: CASSKLAGGPNEQFF

j_gene: TRBJ2-5
abundance: -
d_gene: -
v_gene: TRBV6-5
CDR3nt: TGTGCCAGCAGTCCCCTAAGACTGGATGGAGAGACCCAGTACTTC
CDR3aa: CASSPLRLDGETQYF

j_gene: TRBJ2-7
abundance: -
d_gene: -
v_gene: TRBV6-5
CDR3nt: TGTGCCAGCAGTCCACAGGACCCCTCTTACGAGCAGTACTTC
CDR3aa: CASSPQDPSYEQYF

j_gene: TRBJ1-5
abundance: -
d_gene: TRBD1
v_gene: TRBV19
CDR3nt: TGTGCCAGTAGCCCACACCGGGACAGGGGAGAGCAGCCCCAGCATTTT
CDR3aa: CASSPHRDRGEQPQHF

j_gene: TRBJ2-7
abundance: -
d_gene: -
v_gene: TRBV29-1
CDR3nt: TGCAGCGTTGAAACCAGGGATTACGAGCAGTACTTC
CDR3aa: CSVETRDYEQYF

j_gene: TRBJ2-1
abundance: -
d_gene: TRBD2
v_gene: TRBV7-2
CDR3nt: TGTGCCAGCAGCGATGCGGGCGGGAGTAACAATGAGCAGTTCTTC
CDR3aa: CASSDAGGSNNEQFF

j_gene: TRBJ1-1
abundance: -
d_gene: -
v_gene: TRBV13
CDR3nt: TGTGCCAGCAGCTCGGGACTGTTGAACACTGAAGCTTTCTTT
CDR3aa: CASSSGLLNTEAFF

j_gene: TRBJ2-5
abundance: -
d_gene: -
v_gene: TRBV28
CDR3nt: TGTGCCAGCGGCTTAGGGGTAGCCTTAGAGACCCAGTACTTC
CDR3aa: CASGLGVALETQYF

j_gene: TRBJ1-3
abundance: once
d_gene: -
v_gene: TRBV10-3
CDR3nt: TGTGCCATCAGTGAGCCGGCCTTACAGGGTCGGGGCGGAAACACCATATATTTT
CDR3aa: CAISEPALQGRGGNTIYF

j_gene: TRBJ1-1
abundance: -
d_gene: TRBD1
v_gene: TRBV19
CDR3nt: TGTGCCAGTAGTATAGGTGGGACAGGAATCATGAACACTGAAGCTTTCTTT
CDR3aa: CASSIGGTGIMNTEAFF

j_gene: TRBJ1-4
abundance: -
d_gene: -
v_gene: TRBV28
CDR3nt: TGTGCCAGCAGTTTAGGCGGGCAGGCGGCAACTAATGAAAAACTGTTTTTT
CDR3aa: CASSLGGQAATNEKLFF

j_gene: TRBJ2-7
abundance: -
d_gene: -
v_gene: TRBV3-1/TRBV3-2
CDR3nt: TGTGCCAGCAGCCTCGGACAGCACCAGTACTTC
CDR3aa: CASSLGQHQYF

j_gene: TRBJ1-5
abundance: -
d_gene: TRBD1
v_gene: TRBV6-5
CDR3nt: TGTGCCAGCAGCCCAGGGGACAGCGGCAATCAGCCCCAGCATTTT
CDR3aa: CASSPGDSGNQPQHF

j_gene: TRBJ2-2
abundance: -
d_gene: -
v_gene: TRBV7-2
CDR3nt: TGTGCCAGCAGCTTAGTGGCCAACACCGGGGAGCTGTTTTTT
CDR3aa: CASSLVANTGELFF

j_gene: TRBJ2-5
abundance: -
d_gene: TRBD2
v_gene: TRBV7-2
CDR3nt: TGTGCCAGCAGCATTTTCGGACTAGCGGGGAACCAAGAGACCCAGTACTTC
CDR3aa: CASSIFGLAGNQETQYF

j_gene: TRBJ1-2
abundance: -
d_gene: -
v_gene: TRBV24-1
CDR3nt: TGTGCCACCAGTGACCCGGACAGTGGCTACACCTTC
CDR3aa: CATSDPDSGYTF

j_gene: TRBJ2-5
abundance: -
d_gene: TRBD2
v_gene: TRBV11-1
CDR3nt: TGTGCCAGCAGCTTCGGGGGGGCCGGACAAGAGACCCAGTACTTC
CDR3aa: CASSFGGAGQETQYF

j_gene: TRBJ1-6
abundance: -
d_gene: -
v_gene: TRBV6-5
CDR3nt: TGTGCCAGCATGCTCACTCACAGTAATTCACCCCTCCACTTT
CDR3aa: CASMLTHSNSPLHF

j_gene: TRBJ2-5
abundance: -
d_gene: TRBD2
v_gene: TRBV7-7
CDR3nt: TGTGCTAGCAGCTTAGGTGGACTAGCGGGGGAGGAGACCCAGTACTTC
CDR3aa: CASSLGGLAGEETQYF

j_gene: TRBJ2-7
abundance: -
d_gene: TRBD1
v_gene: TRBV28
CDR3nt: TGTGCCAGCAGTTTACCTGCCGGGACAGCCTACGAGCAGTACTTC
CDR3aa: CASSLPAGTAYEQYF

j_gene: TRBJ2-7
abundance: -
d_gene: TRBD2
v_gene: TRBV30
CDR3nt: TGTGCCTGGAGTGGGACTAGTCCCTCCTACGAGCAGTACTTC
CDR3aa: CAWSGTSPSYEQYF

j_gene: TRBJ1-4
abundance: -
d_gene: TRBD1
v_gene: TRBV18
CDR3nt: TGTGCCAGCTCACCACGGACAGGGGAAAGAGAAAAACTGTTTTTT
CDR3aa: CASSPRTGEREKLFF

j_gene: TRBJ1-5
abundance: -
d_gene: -
v_gene: TRBV5-5
CDR3nt: TGTGCCAGCAGCCCGACCAGGGGTGCTCAGCCCCAGCATTTT
CDR3aa: CASSPTRGAQPQHF

j_gene: TRBJ2-7
abundance: -
d_gene: -
v_gene: TRBV7-9
CDR3nt: TGTGCCAGCACCCGGGACACAAACTCCTACGAGCAGTACTTC
CDR3aa: CASTRDTNSYEQYF

j_gene: TRBJ2-3
abundance: -
d_gene: -
v_gene: TRBV18
CDR3nt: TGTGCCAGCTCACCACGGACAGATAGCACAGATACGCAGTATTTT
CDR3aa: CASSPRTDSTDTQYF

j_gene: TRBJ2-1
abundance: -
d_gene: TRBD2
v_gene: TRBV6-1
CDR3nt: TGTGCCAGCAGTGAACTAGCGGGGTCCTACAATGAGCAGTTCTTC
CDR3aa: CASSELAGSYNEQFF

j_gene: TRBJ2-1
abundance: -
d_gene: -
v_gene: TRBV12-3/TRBV12-4
CDR3nt: TGTGCCAGCAGTTTTAGCAATGAGCAGTTCTTC
CDR3aa: CASSFSNEQFF

j_gene: TRBJ1-1
abundance: -
d_gene: -
v_gene: TRBV19
CDR3nt: TGTGCCAGTGGACGGGGAAACACTGAAGCTTTCTTT
CDR3aa: CASGRGNTEAFF

j_gene: TRBJ2-1
abundance: -
d_gene: -
v_gene: TRBV5-4
CDR3nt: TGTGCCAGCAGCTACTCGACCGGGATCTACAATGAGCAGTTCTTC
CDR3aa: CASSYSTGIYNEQFF

j_gene: TRBJ2-1
abundance: -
d_gene: -
v_gene: TRBV11-3
CDR3nt: TGTGCCAGCAGCACCGGACAGGGAGGGAATGAGCAGTTCTTC
CDR3aa: CASSTGQGGNEQFF

j_gene: TRBJ1-2
abundance: -
d_gene: TRBD1
v_gene: TRBV18
CDR3nt: TGTGCCAGCTCACCACCCGACAGGGGGGGGTATGGCTACACCTTC
CDR3aa: CASSPPDRGGYGYTF

j_gene: TRBJ2-3
abundance: -
d_gene: TRBD2
v_gene: TRBV7-2
CDR3nt: TGTGCCAGCAGCTTACGACTAGCGGGCACAGATACGCAGTATTTT
CDR3aa: CASSLRLAGTDTQYF

j_gene: TRBJ1-1
abundance: -
d_gene: -
v_gene: TRBV6-5
CDR3nt: TGTGCCAGCAGTTACTCGGGACTCATGAACACTGAAGCTTTCTTT
CDR3aa: CASSYSGLMNTEAFF

j_gene: TRBJ1-3
abundance: -
d_gene: -
v_gene: TRBV5-1
CDR3nt: TGCGCCAGCAGCTTGGAACAGGCTGGAAACACCATATATTTT
CDR3aa: CASSLEQAGNTIYF

j_gene: TRBJ2-3
abundance: -
d_gene: TRBD2
v_gene: TRBV7-6
CDR3nt: TGTGCCAGCAGCGAGGGACTAGCGGGAGGTGTTATCACAGATACGCAGTATTTT
CDR3aa: CASSEGLAGGVITDTQYF

j_gene: TRBJ1-2
abundance: -
d_gene: -
v_gene: TRBV9
CDR3nt: TGTGCCAGCAGCGTAGCTGGAGACAGGAACCATGGCTACACCTTC
CDR3aa: CASSVAGDRNHGYTF

j_gene: TRBJ2-5
abundance: -
d_gene: TRBD2
v_gene: TRBV2
CDR3nt: TGTGCCAGCAGTGAGGGACTAGCGGGGTATAGAGAGACCCAGTACTTC
CDR3aa: CASSEGLAGYRETQYF

j_gene: TRBJ2-3
abundance: -
d_gene: -
v_gene: TRBV9
CDR3nt: TGTGCCAGCAGCGTAGGCACTTACACAGATACGCAGTATTTT
CDR3aa: CASSVGTYTDTQYF

j_gene: TRBJ1-1
abundance: -
d_gene: -
v_gene: TRBV5-1
CDR3nt: TGCGCCAGCAGCTTGCTAGGCAGAGCTAACACTGAAGCTTTCTTT
CDR3aa: CASSLLGRANTEAFF

j_gene: TRBJ1-2
abundance: -
d_gene: TRBD1
v_gene: TRBV3-1/TRBV3-2
CDR3nt: TGTGCCAGCACCTCATCACAGGGGAGCTATGGCTACACCTTC
CDR3aa: CASTSSQGSYGYTF

j_gene: TRBJ1-2
abundance: -
d_gene: -
v_gene: TRBV2
CDR3nt: TGTGCCAGCAGTCCTGGACTCCTCGGGCCGTCCTATGGCTACACCTTC
CDR3aa: CASSPGLLGPSYGYTF